Here is one T cell receptor beta chain with its context. This CDR3 region has 14 residues. Germline V gene lookup returns CDR1 WSHSY and CDR2 SAAADI. V was pared by 2 bases and J by 7 bases, with 14 bases between. This sample was taken from a study of T cells and Merkel cell carcinoma outcomes. Generated by immunoSEQ multiplex PCR, the TCRdb table keeps only in-frame clones and is missing some. The profile shows just over 15,000 clones, about 89% of them singletons. The receptor's source is a human donor with Merkel cell carcinoma. Sequenced sample: tumor tissue from Merkel cell carcinoma. This chain connects TRBV10-2 to TRBJ1-1, with a tentative D call TRBD1 (6 bases). The CDR3 DNA reads as TGCGCCAGCAGTGAGACAGGGAGGGAAGGTGAAGCTTTCTTT. Protein: CASSETGREGEAFF.